Presented here are 9 T cell receptor beta chains from one specimen sequenced in a study of CD8+CD57+ T cells in acquired aplastic anemia. Patients sequenced had flow cytometry evidence of CD8+CD57+ cell expansion. The study profiled TCR beta VDJ and CDR3 using genomic DNA as template. In TCRdb, the reads were re-called with MiXCR into one record per CDR3 protein. Of around 200,000 distinct CDR3 sequences in the sample, around three fifths are singletons; the top ten hold roughly 62%. The sample consisted of sorted CD4+, CD8+, or CD8+CD57+ T cells (not recorded which) from PBMCs. These receptors were taken from a human donor with aplastic anemia.

The rearrangement uses TRBV20-1 and TRBJ2-5, with 8 bases aligning to TRBD2. With 0 bases clipped from V and 3 bases from J, the junction kept 15 bases outside the gene matches. The CDR3 spans 18 residues. The germline V gene encodes CDR1 DFQATT and CDR2 SNEGSKA (reference sequence). For the CDR3, the DNA is TGCAGTGCTAGAGATCGCTCCCCCTCGAAGACTAGCGAAGAGACCCAGTACTTC. It encodes CSARDRSPSKTSEETQYF.

The genes are TRBV5-6 and TRBJ2-3; TRBD2 aligns across 11 bases. This CDR3 has 15 residues. The V gene's germline CDR1 is SGHDT and CDR2 YYEEEE. V shed 0 bases, J shed 10 bases, and the junction held 7 bases outside the gene matches. This chain's CDR3 is CASSLELAGDDAQYF. DNA for the CDR3: TGTGCCAGCAGCTTGGAACTAGCGGGAGACGACGCGCAGTATTTT.

CDR3 in DNA: TGTGCCAGCAGCTTGGGGGACGGTTCCTACGAGCAGTACTTC. It translates to CASSLGDGSYEQYF. The chain has TRBV5-8 and TRBJ2-7; perhaps D is TRBD1 or TRBD2 (5 bases each). This CDR3 contains 14 residues. Germline CDR1 reads SGHTS; CDR2 reads YDEGEE. With 0 bases removed from V and 1 base from J, the gap between germline ends came to 8 bases.

This clonotype occurred a few times. The rearrangement links TRBV20-1 to TRBJ2-3, with D perhaps matching TRBD2 (6 bases). The CDR3 has 14 amino acids. CDR1 is DFQATT, CDR2 SNEGSKA, per germline (reference sequence). Trimming removed 7 bases from V and 4 bases from J, with 18 bases in between. CDR3 protein: CSDSPGVRADTQYF. For the CDR3, the DNA is TGCAGTGACTCTCCGGGAGTTAGGGCAGATACGCAGTATTTT.

This clonotype has a handful of counts. V usage is TRBV20-1 and J usage is TRBJ2-3, with D perhaps matching TRBD1 (5 bases). The CDR3 runs 10 residues. CDR1 is DFQATT, CDR2 SNEGSKA, per germline (reference sequence). Between the trimmed V and J ends, which lost 8 bases and 8 bases, there was a span of 11 bases. CDR3 bases: TGCAGTAAGGGGCCTTCTACGCAGTATTTT. Translation: CSKGPSTQYF.

This clonotype came up many times. This chain joins TRBV10-2 and TRBJ2-3, with D possibly being TRBD2 (7 bases). CDR1 and CDR2 (germline): WSHSY, SAAADI. The CDR3 runs to 15 residues. V was shortened by 4 bases and J by 4 bases, with 15 bases between the two germline ends. The CDR3 sequence: CASSGRGGAADTQYF. The CDR3 nucleotides are TGCGCCAGCAGTGGTCGCGGGGGCGCAGCAGATACGCAGTATTTT.

The gene calls are TRBV19 and TRBJ2-7; tentative D call: TRBD1 (5 bases). Trimming removed 7 bases at V and 4 bases at J, with 14 bases between. Per germline, CDR1 LNHDA and CDR2 SQIVND (reference sequence). The CDR3 totals 13 residues. CDR3 bases: TGTGCCAGTAAGCAGGGTGGACCATACGAGCAGTACTTC. Amino acids: CASKQGGPYEQYF.

The chain employs TRBV29-1 and TRBJ2-1, with 7 nucleotides matching TRBD1. V trimming: 6 bases; J trimming: 7 bases; junction bases outside the gene matches: 9. Germline lookup yields CDR1 SQVTM and CDR2 ANQGSEA. This CDR3 comprises 13 residues. CDR3 region: CSVPDRVDNEQFF. DNA for the CDR3: TGCAGCGTGCCTGACAGGGTTGATAATGAGCAGTTCTTC.

This clonotype was detected many times. V gene TRBV7-9 combines with J gene TRBJ1-1; D call uncertain. The germline CDR1 and CDR2 sequences are SEHNR and FQNEAQ (reference sequence). Trimming stripped 1 base from V and 5 bases from J, with 8 bases between. The CDR3 has 13 residues. CDR3 in DNA: TGTGCCAGCAGCTTAGATGTCTGGACTGAAGCTTTCTTT. Its translation is CASSLDVWTEAFF.